Presented here are 20 T cell receptor beta chains from one specimen sequenced in a study of T cells in Graves' hyperthyroidism and ophthalmopathy. Researchers amplified the TCR beta CDR3 regions from RNA transcripts. The TCR CDR3 first-round RT-PCR relied on the HTBI primer set. Via MiXCR, TCRdb re-called the multiplex PCR reads, giving one row per CDR3 protein. The repertoire holds 620,000 or so distinct CDR3 sequences, with roughly 15% as singletons. The sample taken for sequencing was blood. Receptors originate from a woman in her forties or fifties with Graves' ophthalmopathy.

The chain employs TRBV6-6 and TRBJ2-1, with TRBD2 matching over 11 bases. V lost 2 bases and J lost 8; bases outside the gene matches: 5. This CDR3 is 15 amino acids long. Germline-derived CDR1 and CDR2 are MNHNY and SVGAGI (reference sequence). The CDR3 sequence: CASSYTSGRNDEQFF. The CDR3 bases are TGTGCCAGCAGTTACACTAGCGGGAGAAATGATGAGCAGTTCTTC.

In its sample, this clonotype was seen a few times. The genes are TRBV28 and TRBJ2-7; no definite D call. Trimming took off 6 bases at V and 1 base at J, with 19 bases between the two ends. Germline loops: CDR1 MDHEN, CDR2 SYDVKM. The CDR3 sequence is 16 residues long. The CDR3, as DNA: TGTGCCAGCAGGCCCCGCCTGTTAAGGAATTCCTACGAGCAGTACTTC. Translated, it gives CASRPRLLRNSYEQYF.

This clonotype has at least ten counts. The chain uses TRBV6-1 and TRBJ2-7; weak D call: TRBD2 (5 bases). V dropped 2 bases and J dropped 0 bases, with 11 bases sitting between them. CDR1 is MNHNS, CDR2 SASEGT, per germline. The CDR3 is made up of 15 amino acids. The CDR3 DNA follows: TGTGCCAGCAGTGAACGGGGAAGGAGCTCCTACGAGCAGTACTTC. This gives the protein CASSERGRSSYEQYF.

The chain is built from TRBV19 and TRBJ1-1; D gene uncertain. The germline V gene encodes CDR1 LNHDA and CDR2 SQIVND (reference sequence). Trimming took 10 bases from V and 2 from J, leaving 11 bases between them. This CDR3 is built from 12 residues. CDR3 in DNA: TGTGCCATTGATGACGGAAACACTGAAGCTTTCTTT. Encoded protein: CAIDDGNTEAFF.

This clonotype occurred many times. The chain employs TRBV28 and TRBJ2-5, with a weak D call TRBD1 (5 bases). Germline-derived CDR1 and CDR2 are MDHEN and SYDVKM. Trimming took off 5 bases at V and 0 bases at J, with 10 bases between the two ends. The CDR3 has 14 residues. The CDR3 DNA follows: TGTGCCAGCAGTCCCGCAGGGAACCAAGAGACCCAGTACTTC. Residues: CASSPAGNQETQYF. The full variable domain, with the rest looked up from reference TRBV28 and TRBJ2-5, is DVKVTQSSRYLVKRTGEKVFLECVQDMDHENMFWYRQDPGLGLRLIYFSYDVKMKEKGDIPEGYSVSREKKERFSLILESASTNQTSMYLCASSPAGNQETQYFGPGTRLLVL.

This clonotype came up many times. CDR3 region: CSARYQGWYTYEQYF. As DNA, the CDR3 is TGCAGTGCTAGATACCAGGGGTGGTACACCTACGAGCAGTACTTC. The J gene is TRBJ2-7, the V gene TRBV20-1, with a possible D match to TRBD1 (6 bases). The V end was cut by 2 bases, the J end by 2 bases, with 16 bases between. The CDR3 consists of 15 residues. Germline values: CDR1 DFQATT, CDR2 SNEGSKA (reference sequence).

This clonotype was observed at least ten times. The chain uses TRBV29-1 and TRBJ2-3; TRBD2 aligns across 7 bases. The V segment lost 6 bases and the J segment 2 bases; nucleotides outside the gene matches: 8. CDR3 size: 14 residues. From germline, CDR1 is SQVTM and CDR2 ANQGSEA. CDR3 DNA sequence: TGCAGCGTCGCTAGCGGACCGATCACAGATACGCAGTATTTT. Its protein is CSVASGPITDTQYF.

This clonotype was picked up a small number of times. The V call is TRBV20-1, the J call TRBJ1-4; D gene ambiguous. This CDR3 is 12 amino acids long. CDR1 is DFQATT, CDR2 SNEGSKA, per germline (reference sequence). Here the CDR3 DNA reads TGCAGCGTTTCAGCAACTAATGAAAAACTGTTTTTT. Amino acids: CSVSATNEKLFF.

This clonotype was picked up a small number of times. This chain joins TRBV19 and TRBJ2-5; 11 nucleotides align to TRBD1. The V gene's germline CDR1 is LNHDA and CDR2 SQIVND (reference sequence). The CDR3 covers 14 residues. Trimming cost V 6 bases and J 5 bases; bases outside gene matches: 5. The CDR3 sequence is CASRGQGAMETQYF. The DNA of the CDR3 is TGTGCCAGTAGAGGACAGGGGGCTATGGAGACCCAGTACTTC.

Many counts were recorded for this clonotype. V and J are TRBV3-1 and TRBJ2-1; TRBD2 is a possible D gene (6 bases). Germline CDR1 reads LGHDT; CDR2 reads YNNKEL (reference sequence). The CDR3 sequence is 16 residues long. Between the trimmed V and J ends, which lost 4 bases and 4 bases, there was a span of 17 bases. The CDR3 sequence: CASSPLTGAGYNEQFF. CDR3 nucleotides: TGTGCCAGCAGCCCCCTGACGGGAGCGGGTTACAATGAGCAGTTCTTC.

This clonotype has ten or more counts. CDR3 sequence: CASSSGQGVTEAFF. CDR3 sequence (DNA): TGTGCCAGCAGTTCGGGACAGGGGGTGACTGAAGCTTTCTTT. The chain uses TRBV11-2 and TRBJ1-1; 11 bases fit TRBD1. With V trimmed by 6 bases and J by 5 bases, 5 bases remained unmatched. The length of the CDR3 is 14 residues. The germline V gene has CDR1 SGHAT and CDR2 FQNNGV.

This clonotype was counted ten times or more. This chain connects TRBV7-8 to TRBJ2-1, with 10 bases that match TRBD2. J was trimmed by 5 bases and V by 6 bases; bases with no gene match: 7. Germline assignment: CDR1 SGHVS and CDR2 FQNEAQ. The CDR3 has 15 amino acids. The DNA for the CDR3 is TGTGCCAGCAGTCTGGGACTAGCGTATAACAATGAGCAGTTCTTC. Amino acids: CASSLGLAYNNEQFF.

This clonotype was counted ten times or more. This chain joins TRBV7-9 and TRBJ2-5; D remains ambiguous. Germline V CDR1 and CDR2: SEHNR, FQNEAQ (reference sequence). The CDR3 loop spans 12 amino acids. Trimming shortened V by 5 bases and J by 8 bases, and 12 bases separated the two germline ends. The chain's CDR3 is CASSGPLGTQYF. CDR3 nucleotide sequence: TGTGCCAGCAGCGGCCCTCTGGGCACCCAGTACTTC.

In this sample, this clonotype turned up many times. The chain links TRBV29-1 to TRBJ2-1, with D hard to call. Trimming pared 7 bases from V and 5 bases from J, leaving 6 bases between. This CDR3 has 10 amino acids. The germline V gene encodes CDR1 SQVTM and CDR2 ANQGSEA. As DNA, the CDR3 is TGCAGCGGGTCCAACAATGAGCAGTTCTTC. It codes for CSGSNNEQFF.

This clonotype showed up many times. The chain uses TRBV7-2 and TRBJ1-2, with 9 bases aligning to TRBD1. Losses at the gene ends were 1 base for V and 6 bases for J; bases not matched to a gene: 12. The CDR3 has 17 residues. Per germline, CDR1 SGHTA and CDR2 FQGNSA. The CDR3 region is CASSLEGDRGTVNGYTF. For the CDR3, the DNA is TGTGCCAGCAGCTTAGAGGGAGACAGGGGGACGGTGAATGGCTACACCTTC.

Only a few counts were recorded for this clonotype. The chain couples TRBV2 to TRBJ2-6; TRBD1 or TRBD2 may be the D gene (5 bases each). The CDR3 covers 15 residues. Germline CDR1 reads SNHLY; CDR2 reads FYNNEI. V dropped 1 base and J dropped 5 bases, with 9 bases sitting between them. The CDR3 nucleotides are TGTGCCAGCAGTGAAGGGGGGACCAGGGCCAACGTCCTGACTTTC. Amino acids: CASSEGGTRANVLTF.

This clonotype was detected ten times or more. The chain joins TRBV2 to TRBJ2-7, with 10 bases that match TRBD2. This CDR3 contains 15 residues. Germline-derived CDR1 and CDR2 are SNHLY and FYNNEI. Germline trimming cut 7 bases from V and 3 bases from J; bases unmatched to any gene: 9. Here the CDR3 reads CASTLTGTSVYEQYF. DNA for the CDR3: TGTGCCAGCACCTTAACCGGGACTAGCGTCTACGAGCAGTACTTC.

This clonotype was detected ten times or more. V gene TRBV28 combines with J gene TRBJ1-5; a weak D match, TRBD1 (5 bases). Trimming left V 7 bases short and J 2 bases short, with 9 bases between. The CDR3 length is 13 residues. Germline V gives CDR1 MDHEN, CDR2 SYDVKM. CDR3 sequence (DNA): TGTGCCAGCACACTAGGGGGCAATCAGCCCCAGCATTTT. This translates into CASTLGGNQPQHF.

In this sample, this clonotype turned up a few times. This chain joins TRBV9 and TRBJ1-2, with 8 bases fitting TRBD1. In germline, CDR1 is SGDLS, CDR2 YYNGEE. This CDR3 has 13 amino acids. After removal of 3 bases from V and 9 bases from J, the junction contained 7 bases not matched to a gene. The CDR3 protein is CASSDGTGVRYTF. For the CDR3, the DNA is TGTGCCAGCAGCGATGGGACAGGTGTTCGCTACACCTTC. Combining the CDR3 with reference TRBV9 and TRBJ1-2 gives the whole variable domain DSGVTQTPKHLITATGQRVTLRCSPRSGDLSVYWYQQSLDQGLQFLIQYYNGEERAKGNILERFSAQQFPDLHSELNLSSLELGDSALYFCASSDGTGVRYTFGSGTRLTVV.

This clonotype was observed a handful of times. V is TRBV27 and J is TRBJ2-3; D remains ambiguous. Germline V gene data show CDR1 as MNHEY and CDR2 as SMNVEV (reference sequence). CDR3 length equals 14 residues. The V end lost 0 bases, the J end lost 8 bases, and 12 bases lay between the germline ends. CDR3: CASSLSSAFTTQYF. The CDR3 DNA reads as TGTGCCAGCAGTTTATCGTCCGCCTTTACTACGCAGTATTTT.